Following are 17 T cell receptor beta chains from one sample sequenced in a study of shared clonotypes between healthy human individuals. Profiling relied on immunoSEQ multiplex PCR, and the TCRdb table lists in-frame clones only, not all of them. The sample carries over 1.5 million clones, about 98% recorded once. Source material: naive CD4+ T cells sorted from blood. Subset of the sample: CD45RA+ positively selected. The receptors derive from a man aged 25-45 years in good health.

CDR3 sequence: CASSPGGVSGYGYTF. CDR3 DNA: TGTGCCAGCAGCCCAGGTGGGGTATCAGGGTATGGCTACACCTTC. The chain links TRBV5-4 to TRBJ1-2; tentatively, D is TRBD1 (5 bases). V was shortened by 4 bases and J by 5 bases, with 18 bases between the two germline ends. The CDR3 length is 15 residues. Germline V gives CDR1 SGHNT, CDR2 YYREEE (reference sequence).

This chain's CDR3 is CASSFDVGTGYTF. For the CDR3, the DNA is TGTGCCAGCAGCTTCGACGTGGGAACTGGCTACACCTTC. The J gene is TRBJ1-2, the V gene TRBV7-2; no clear D gene. Germline V lookup: CDR1 SGHTA, CDR2 FQGNSA. The CDR3 runs 13 residues. V lost 3 bases, J lost 7 bases, and 12 bases lay in between.

This clone was detected only once. The genes are TRBV28 and TRBJ1-5; a weak D match, TRBD1 (5 bases). V gave up 2 bases and J gave up 0 bases, with 8 bases separating them. Germline V gene lookup returns CDR1 MDHEN and CDR2 SYDVKM. This CDR3 region has 15 residues. CDR3 DNA sequence: TGTGCCAGCAGTTTAAGCCAGGGTAGCAATCAGCCCCAGCATTTT. It is translated as CASSLSQGSNQPQHF. The full variable domain, rest sourced from reference TRBV28 and TRBJ1-5, is DVKVTQSSRYLVKRTGEKVFLECVQDMDHENMFWYRQDPGLGLRLIYFSYDVKMKEKGDIPEGYSVSREKKERFSLILESASTNQTSMYLCASSLSQGSNQPQHFGDGTRLSIL.

The rearrangement joins TRBV2 to TRBJ2-1; the match to TRBD2 covers 14 bases. V was pared by 10 bases and J by 7 bases, with 9 bases of the junction left unmatched. CDR1 SNHLY and CDR2 FYNNEI come from the germline V gene. This CDR3 is built from 15 residues. CDR3 in DNA: TGTGCCACAGAACCGGGACTAGCGGGAGCAAATGAGCAGTTCTTC. It codes for CATEPGLAGANEQFF.

The J gene is TRBJ1-5, the V gene TRBV28; D possibly corresponds to TRBD1 (5 bases). Germline V CDR1 and CDR2: MDHEN, SYDVKM. This CDR3 contains 13 residues. The V and J ends lost 7 bases and 4 bases respectively, with 11 bases between them. The CDR3 region is CASIQGENQPQHF. The CDR3 DNA follows: TGTGCCAGCATACAAGGGGAGAATCAGCCCCAGCATTTT.

The chain combines TRBV15 with TRBJ1-1; D is undetermined. V shed 0 bases and J shed 0 bases, with 8 bases lying between them. The CDR3 is 15 residues long. Germline loops: CDR1 LNHNV, CDR2 YYDKDF (reference sequence). The CDR3 coding sequence is TGTGCCACCAGCAGAGATACGGGAATGAACACTGAAGCTTTCTTT. This encodes CATSRDTGMNTEAFF.

This chain connects TRBV7-2 to TRBJ1-2; TRBD1 is a possible D gene (6 bases). CDR3 length equals 15 residues. Trimming took off 0 bases at V and 8 bases at J, with 16 bases between the two ends. In germline, CDR1 is SGHTA, CDR2 FQGNSA. CDR3 DNA sequence: TGTGCCAGCAGCTTAGCACAGGGTTACGGAAACGGCTACACCTTC. Translating gives CASSLAQGYGNGYTF.

Comment on this clone: This sample includes further DNA sequences coding for the same CDR3. V usage is TRBV28 and J usage is TRBJ2-1; TRBD2 agrees at 10 bases. The ends lost 6 bases at V and 3 bases at J; junction bases unmatched: 2. The CDR3 loop spans 14 amino acids. Per germline, CDR1 MDHEN and CDR2 SYDVKM. The CDR3 protein is CASSRLAGYNEQFF. The CDR3 DNA follows: TGTGCCAGCAGCCGACTAGCGGGCTACAATGAGCAGTTCTTC.

The chain couples TRBV6-5 to TRBJ2-7; 7 nucleotides line up with TRBD1. The CDR3 contains 15 residues. The V gene end was trimmed by 7 bases and the J gene end by 2 bases; junction bases not matched to a gene: 11. Germline lookup yields CDR1 MNHEY and CDR2 SVGAGI. The CDR3 spells CASTGPYQGAYEQYF. DNA of the CDR3: TGTGCCAGCACCGGGCCGTATCAGGGGGCCTACGAGCAGTACTTC.

The chain carries TRBV6-5 and TRBJ2-7; 10 bases are a match to TRBD2. This CDR3 is 15 amino acids long. Germline values: CDR1 MNHEY, CDR2 SVGAGI. The V and J ends lost 4 bases and 4 bases, in that order; junction bases with no gene match: 7. This CDR3 reads CASSSPRTSGYEQYF. CDR3 DNA sequence: TGTGCCAGCAGTTCCCCCCGGACTAGCGGATACGAGCAGTACTTC.

About this clone itself: One end of the junction does not line up with germline, which may come from a read error. This chain connects TRBV5-4 to TRBJ2-7; TRBD2 matches at 7 bases. The CDR3 covers 12 residues. Germline CDR1 SGHNT, CDR2 YYREEE (reference sequence). As DNA, the CDR3 is TGTGCCAGCAGCTTGGGTGGGGACCGGGGGGACTTC. This sequence encodes CASSLGGDRGDF.

This chain links TRBV15 with TRBJ1-1; no definite D call. The CDR3 sequence is 13 residues long. Germline CDR1 LNHNV, CDR2 YYDKDF (reference sequence). Trimming took off 3 bases at V and 5 bases at J, with 10 bases between the two ends. CDR3 region: CATSRPGVTEAFF. In DNA, the CDR3 is TGTGCCACCAGCAGGCCCGGAGTGACTGAAGCTTTCTTT.

The gene calls are TRBV5-5 and TRBJ2-1; weak D call: TRBD1 (6 bases). The V end lost 0 bases, the J end lost 0 bases, and 10 bases lay between the germline ends. This CDR3 has 16 amino acids. Germline CDR1 is SGHKS and CDR2 is YYEKEE (reference sequence). The DNA for the CDR3 is TGTGCCAGCAGCTTGGGAGACAGGAGCTCCTACAATGAGCAGTTCTTC. It specifies CASSLGDRSSYNEQFF.

The chain uses TRBV4-1 and TRBJ2-3; no clear D. The germline CDR1 and CDR2 sequences are MGHRA and YSYEKL. CDR3 length: 19 amino acids. Trimming removed 6 bases from V and 2 bases from J, with 27 bases in between. CDR3 sequence: CASRLKLDPRADTTDTQYF. The CDR3 region has the DNA TGCGCCAGCAGACTGAAGCTTGACCCAAGGGCAGACACCACAGATACGCAGTATTTT.

With regard to this clone: The junction shows a germline mismatch at one end, possibly a read error. This chain joins TRBV7-7 and TRBJ2-2; 8 bases line up with TRBD2. Germline V CDR1 and CDR2: SSHAT, FNYEAQ (reference sequence). This CDR3 comprises 14 residues. CDR3 sequence: CASSQRELNGELFF. The CDR3 DNA follows: TGTGCTAGCAGCCAGCGGGAGTTGAACGGGGAGCTGTTTTTT.

The chain couples TRBV5-4 to TRBJ2-1; D possibly corresponds to TRBD1 (5 bases). V gave up 2 bases and J gave up 10 bases, with 7 bases separating them. CDR3 length equals 11 residues. The germline V gene encodes CDR1 SGHNT and CDR2 YYREEE (reference sequence). The DNA of the CDR3 is TGTGCCAGCAGCTTCGGACAAGAGCAGTTCTTC. This sequence encodes CASSFGQEQFF.

The rearrangement links TRBV5-1 to TRBJ2-3; 9 positions agree with TRBD1. The CDR3 loop spans 17 amino acids. V lost 4 bases, J lost 0 bases, and 9 bases stayed unmatched. Germline V gene data show CDR1 as SGHRS and CDR2 as YFSETQ. The CDR3 coding sequence is TGCGCCAGCAGCCCCAAGGCCGGACAGGGGAGCACAGATACGCAGTATTTT. Translating gives CASSPKAGQGSTDTQYF.